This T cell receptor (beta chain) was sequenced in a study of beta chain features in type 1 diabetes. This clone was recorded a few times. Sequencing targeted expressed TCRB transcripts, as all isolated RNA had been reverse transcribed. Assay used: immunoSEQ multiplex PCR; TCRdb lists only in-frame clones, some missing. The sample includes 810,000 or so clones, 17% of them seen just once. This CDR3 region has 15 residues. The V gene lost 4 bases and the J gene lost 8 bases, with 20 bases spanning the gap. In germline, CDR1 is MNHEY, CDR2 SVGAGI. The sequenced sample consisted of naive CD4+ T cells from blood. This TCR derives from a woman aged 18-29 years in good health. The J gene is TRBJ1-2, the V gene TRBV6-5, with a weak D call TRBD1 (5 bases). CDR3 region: CASSLLQGRLGGYTF. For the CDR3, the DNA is TGTGCCAGCAGTTTACTCCAGGGCCGACTGGGAGGCTACACCTTC.